A single sample gave rise to the 5 T cell receptor beta chains below, sequenced in a study of blood T cells in healthy people across ages. Then a second PCR, running roughly 7 to 11 cycles, was carried out with a sample-barcoded 5' primer and a J-beta primer mix. One entry per CDR3 protein results from TCRdb running MiXCR on the 5' RACE reads. The sample lists about 640,000 distinct CDR3 sequences; roughly 58% were seen once. Sequencing was performed on blood. The receptors were gathered from a man in his 60s in good health.

V usage is TRBV28 and J usage is TRBJ1-6, with D unclear. V was shortened by 4 bases and J by 0 bases, with 13 bases between the two germline ends. Germline-derived CDR1 and CDR2 are MDHEN and SYDVKM. CDR3 length: 17 residues. CDR3 DNA sequence: TGTGCCAGCAGTTCGCCTCCGCGGAGCTCCTATAATTCACCCCTCCACTTT. Translating gives CASSSPPRSSYNSPLHF.

This clonotype has ten or more counts. The rearrangement links TRBV7-2 to TRBJ2-7; D is unclear. V was clipped by 7 bases and J by 10 bases, with 17 bases between them. The CDR3 contains 12 residues. From germline, CDR1 is SGHTA and CDR2 FQGNSA. Here the CDR3 reads CASNTLWDSQYF. The CDR3 bases are TGTGCCAGCAACACACTTTGGGATAGCCAGTACTTC.

This chain links TRBV2 with TRBJ2-2; tentatively, D is TRBD2 (5 bases). The germline V and J ends were trimmed by 6 bases and 1 base, with 6 bases remaining between them. Germline CDR1 reads SNHLY; CDR2 reads FYNNEI. The CDR3 length is 13 residues. The CDR3 is CASSAGNTGELFF. The CDR3 coding sequence is TGTGCCAGCAGCGCGGGGAACACCGGGGAGCTGTTTTTT.

This chain connects TRBV4-1 to TRBJ2-1; 10 nucleotides agree with TRBD2. Germline V gene data show CDR1 as MGHRA and CDR2 as YSYEKL. Trimming cost V 2 bases and J 7 bases; bases outside gene matches: 11. The CDR3 consists of 17 residues. The CDR3 here is CASSQLMSGGARNEQFF. The DNA for the CDR3 is TGCGCCAGCAGCCAATTGATGAGCGGGGGGGCCAGAAATGAGCAGTTCTTC.

The chain couples TRBV20-1 to TRBJ2-7; no definite D call. CDR3 length equals 14 residues. Per germline, CDR1 DFQATT and CDR2 SNEGSKA (reference sequence). V lost 5 bases to trimming and J lost 4 bases, with 18 bases between them. In DNA form, the CDR3 reads TGCAGTGCTCCGCGACCGAACAGCCGTTACGAGCAGTACTTC. Its protein product is CSAPRPNSRYEQYF.